The source of this T cell receptor beta chain is a study of blood T cell repertoires in COVID-19. Study overall: Samples representing acute and convalescent COVID-19 were sourced from the United States, Italy and Spain. From T cells, B-cell-depleted T cells, or PBMCs came the material, which was cDNA or gDNA.

Trimming removed 0 bases at V and 4 bases at J, with 4 bases between. The CDR3 length is 13 residues. Germline V CDR1 and CDR2: MNHEY, SVGAGI. The method was immunoSEQ multiplex PCR; TCRdb's version includes in-frame clones alone and lacks a portion of them. The profile shows roughly 140,000 clones, approximately 90% of them singletons. The V and J genes are TRBV6-5 and TRBJ1-5; D is undetermined. The receptor was derived from an older woman with active or convalescent COVID-19. Material for sequencing was peripheral blood. CDR3 nucleotide sequence: TGTGCCAGCAGTTACTCGACTAATCAGCCCCAGCATTTT. The encoded protein is CASSYSTNQPQHF.